The sequence of this TCR beta chain was determined in a study of blood T cell repertoires in COVID-19 (dated by TCRdb to 2018 to 2021). For the study in its entirety: Samples covering the acute and convalescent phases of COVID-19 were provided by collaborators in the United States, Italy and Spain. The material from the prospective study consisted of cDNA or gDNA derived from T cells, B-cell-depleted T cells, or PBMCs. Deeply sampled blood TCRbeta repertoires from subjects exposed to, actively infected with, or recovered from COVID-19 were included in the dataset. A freely available public database, intended as a resource for researchers studying the immune response to SARS-CoV-2, is where the repertoires were released. The samples were drawn from two sources: the first 160 participants of the ongoing ImmuneRACE study, and about 1,300 subjects contributed by 6 global collaborators. The sample metadata nearly always contained a de-identified subject ID, COVID-19 status, age in years and sex. Where available, HLA class I and class II types were obtained from metadata supplied by the sample provider rather than from assay-based typing.

Trimming removed 6 bases from V and 1 base from J; the gene matches leave 10 bases unexplained. The CDR3 holds 17 amino acids from the cysteine to the phenylalanine. CDR3 DNA is the only sequence kept; it has 51 bases, read in frame from the first base. As encoded in the germline V gene, CDR1 is SNHLY while CDR2 is FYNNEI. With respect to this clone: Its antigen remains unidentified. There are no base qualities to consult, and no much larger clone falls within one base.

The immunoSEQ Assay, a bias-controlled multiplex PCR, was used to amplify TCRbeta CDR3 regions from genomic DNA. The original methods were these. The number of nucleated cells in each sample was estimated by amplification of reference gene primers within the assay. To quantify the absolute abundance of each unique TCRbeta CDR3 rearrangement, sequence reads were collapsed and filtered. For each sample, productive Simpson clonality was calculated by taking the square root of Simpson's diversity index across productive rearrangements. The immuneACCESS repertoire file appears here via TCRdb, limited to in-frame rearrangements. These files lack a portion of the clones; in checked studies, under half of the deficit traces to unresolved V genes, and the cause of the others is not known. The V and J calls and clone size were taken over from that table, and D and trimming were inferred from the DNA. For this sample the table gives approximately 71,000 clones, of which around 79% were detected only once. Approximately 25% of the sample is in the top ten clones.

Each collaborating institution followed its own protocols to collect whole blood in K2EDTA tubes. For TCRbeta analysis, collaborators shipped samples as frozen whole blood, isolated PBMCs, or DNA extracted from either of those sample types. What the research found in general, with its limitations: Clinical and demographic metadata were provided uncurated, with the amount varying by source and participant.

Sequenced material: peripheral blood. The receptor's source is a man in his sixties with active or convalescent COVID-19. The rearranged segments are TRBV2 and TRBJ2-3; 10 central bases correspond to TRBD2. The sequenced DNA: TGTGCCAGCAGCGAGGGGACTAGCGCCTTCGGCACAGATACGCAGTATTTT. This is translated as CASSEGTSAFGTDTQYF.